This T cell receptor (beta chain) was sequenced during a study of cytomegalovirus exposure and HLA in healthy donors. Study conclusions and caveats: Listed as cytomegalovirus-associated were 170 or so TCR beta chains.

CDR3 length: 13 amino acids. The junction had 5 bases not matched to a gene; V was cut back by 4 bases and J by 7 bases. Germline V gene lookup returns CDR1 SGDLS and CDR2 YYNGEE. A word on this clone: Its antigen is not known.

While the first cohort had 650 to 850 subjects, the donors belonged to the separate validation cohort of about 130 subjects. Clones were read by immunoSEQ multiplex PCR, and TCRdb kept only the in-frame ones, dropping some. Of 150,000 to 200,000 clones detected, approximately 89% appear once; the ten largest clones hold roughly 2.6%. The clonotype was recovered from a man between 18 and 29 years old in good health and CMV-seropositive. Sequences were obtained from PBMCs. The chain has TRBV9 and TRBJ2-7; TRBD2 matches at 10 bases. The CDR3 DNA reads TGTGCCAGCAGCCTAGCGGGAGTGGGAGAGCAGTACTTC. The encoded protein is CASSLAGVGEQYF.